The 25 T cell receptor beta chains presented below share a single source sample, sequenced in a study of shared clonotypes between healthy human individuals. Only in-frame clones appear in the TCRdb table, and some are missing; sequencing was by immunoSEQ multiplex PCR. The sample has some 1,100,000 clones, 75% to 85% seen once; the top ten hold approximately 0.56%. The sequenced sample consisted of memory CD4+ T cells from PBMCs. Subset reported: CD45RA-negative fraction. The receptors stem from a young man in good health. Some clones in this sample may be carry-over from other donors' samples.

The gene calls are TRBV5-1 and TRBJ1-1, with 9 bases identical to TRBD1. The CDR3 sequence is 15 residues long. V shed 2 bases and J 1 base; nucleotides not matched to a gene: 3. Germline CDR1 is SGHRS and CDR2 is YFSETQ. CDR3 protein: CASSFPQGANTEAFF. CDR3 sequence (DNA): TGCGCCAGCAGCTTTCCACAGGGGGCGAACACTGAAGCTTTCTTT. Filled out from reference TRBV5-1 and TRBJ1-1, the complete variable domain reads KAGVTQTPRYLIKTRGQQVTLSCSPISGHRSVSWYQQTPGQGLQFLFEYFSETQRNKGNFPGRFSGRQFSNSRSEMNVSTLELGDSALYLCASSFPQGANTEAFFGQGTRLTVV.

As to this clone: The same CDR3 is also encoded by other DNA sequences in this sample. This chain links TRBV18 with TRBJ2-5, with no clear D. The CDR3 has 13 residues. The ends were cut back, 2 bases at V and 2 bases at J, with 6 bases in the middle. In germline, CDR1 is KGHSH, CDR2 LQKENI. The CDR3 reads CASSPLAQETQYF. CDR3 nucleotides: TGTGCCAGCTCACCATTGGCGCAAGAGACCCAGTACTTC.

This chain uses TRBV28 with TRBJ1-3; D gene uncertain. Germline CDR1 and CDR2: MDHEN and SYDVKM. The CDR3 runs to 15 residues. V lost 6 bases, J lost 0 bases, and 12 bases lay in between. The CDR3 region is CASRTPGLSGNTIYF. The CDR3 DNA reads as TGTGCCAGCAGAACGCCTGGGCTCTCTGGAAACACCATATATTTT.

V and J are TRBV9 and TRBJ2-1; tentatively, D is TRBD1 (5 bases). V was trimmed by 3 bases and J by 9 bases, leaving 10 bases between them. Looked up from germline, CDR1 is SGDLS and CDR2 is YYNGEE. This CDR3 comprises 12 residues. The CDR3 loop is CASSEGSGEQFF. The CDR3 DNA is TGTGCCAGCAGCGAGGGGTCGGGTGAGCAGTTCTTC.

This chain connects TRBV15 to TRBJ2-7; D perhaps matches TRBD1 (6 bases). This CDR3 has 20 residues. Trimming removed 0 bases at V and 2 bases at J, with 26 bases between. The germline CDR1 and CDR2 sequences are LNHNV and YYDKDF (reference sequence). The CDR3 DNA reads TGTGCCACCAGCAGAGATATCCTCCGGCCAGGAGGCAGGGGCCCCTACGAGCAGTACTTC. Translated, it gives CATSRDILRPGGRGPYEQYF. The entire variable domain, with the rest obtained from reference TRBV15 and TRBJ2-7, is as follows: DAMVIQNPRYQVTQFGKPVTLSCSQTLNHNVMYWYQQKSSQAPKLLFHYYDKDFNNEADTPDNFQSRRPNTSFCFLDIRSPGLGDTAMYLCATSRDILRPGGRGPYEQYFGPGTRLTVT.

The chain uses TRBV6-5 and TRBJ1-2; the D gene is possibly TRBD1 (5 bases). CDR3 length equals 15 residues. Germline-derived CDR1 and CDR2 are MNHEY and SVGAGI. The germline V and J ends were trimmed by 2 bases and 4 bases, with 14 bases remaining between them. The CDR3 coding sequence is TGTGCCAGCAGTTACCTGGATGCAGGGCGCTATGGCTACACCTTC. Protein: CASSYLDAGRYGYTF.

This rearrangement joins TRBV4-2 to TRBJ2-2, with TRBD1 matching 12 bases. Trimming cost V 0 bases and J 9 bases; bases outside gene matches: 5. This CDR3 has 16 residues. The germline V gene encodes CDR1 LGHNA and CDR2 YNFKEQ. The CDR3 sequence is CASSQEEGQGARELFF. In DNA form, the CDR3 reads TGTGCCAGCAGCCAAGAAGAGGGACAGGGGGCGAGGGAGCTGTTTTTT.

The chain recombines TRBV7-9 with TRBJ2-2; possible D gene TRBD1, 5 bases. With 5 bases removed from V and 0 bases from J, the gap between germline ends came to 13 bases. Germline CDR1 SEHNR, CDR2 FQNEAQ (reference sequence). CDR3 length equals 16 residues. As DNA, the CDR3 is TGTGCCAGCAGCCCCCCCCGGACAACGAACACCGGGGAGCTGTTTTTT. It is translated as CASSPPRTTNTGELFF.

Points on this clone: The sample holds other DNA sequences that translate to the same CDR3. The chain is built from TRBV14 and TRBJ2-1, with 12 bases lining up with TRBD2. Losses at the gene ends were 9 bases for V and 5 bases for J; bases not matched to a gene: 8. Germline V gene data show CDR1 as SGHDN and CDR2 as FVKESK. The CDR3 has 15 amino acids. CDR3 DNA sequence: TGTGCCAGTTCGAGAGGACTAGCGGGGAACAATGAGCAGTTCTTC. Amino acids: CASSRGLAGNNEQFF. The complete variable domain, with remaining parts taken from reference TRBV14 and TRBJ2-1, reads EAGVTQFPSHSVIEKGQTVTLRCDPISGHDNLYWYRRVMGKEIKFLLHFVKESKQDESGMPNNRFLAERTGGTYSTLKVQPAELEDSGVYFCASSRGLAGNNEQFFGPGTRLTVL.

This clone has only one observation. The same CDR3 also results from other DNA sequences found in this sample. The rearrangement uses TRBV9 and TRBJ2-1; D perhaps matches TRBD2 (7 bases). Germline-derived CDR1 and CDR2 are SGDLS and YYNGEE. The CDR3 is 15 amino acids. V was shortened by 0 bases and J by 4 bases, with 11 bases between the two germline ends. The CDR3: CASSVAGGSYNEQFF. CDR3 nucleotide sequence: TGTGCCAGCAGCGTAGCGGGGGGCTCTTACAATGAGCAGTTCTTC.

This rearrangement joins TRBV6-5 to TRBJ2-7; TRBD2 matches at 12 bases. The germline CDR1 and CDR2 sequences are MNHEY and SVGAGI. J was trimmed by 4 bases and V by 3 bases; bases with no gene match: 7. The CDR3 is 16 amino acids. CDR3 sequence reads: CASSYIKTSGSYEQYF. The CDR3 DNA is TGTGCCAGCAGTTATATTAAGACTAGCGGGAGTTACGAGCAGTACTTC.

This clone has a single count. This rearrangement joins TRBV7-9 to TRBJ1-1, with TRBD1 matching 9 bases. From germline, CDR1 is SEHNR and CDR2 FQNEAQ (reference sequence). Trimming at V came to 5 bases and at J to 4 bases, leaving 8 bases not matched to a gene. The CDR3 is 15 residues long. This CDR3 reads CASSEPTGGGTEAFF. In DNA form, the CDR3 reads TGTGCCAGCAGCGAGCCGACAGGGGGAGGCACTGAAGCTTTCTTT. Full variable domain (missing parts from reference TRBV7-9 and TRBJ1-1): DTGVSQNPRHKITKRGQNVTFRCDPISEHNRLYWYRQTLGQGPEFLTYFQNEAQLEKSRLLSDRFSAERPKGSFSTLEIQRTEQGDSAMYLCASSEPTGGGTEAFFGQGTRLTVV.

This clone was seen a single time. The chain joins TRBV7-2 to TRBJ1-2; D is unclear. Germline V CDR1 and CDR2: SGHTA, FQGNSA. V shed 7 bases and J shed 4 bases, with 19 bases lying between them. CDR3 size: 15 residues. The CDR3 protein is CASTHREKNLYGYTF. Written as DNA, the CDR3 is TGTGCCAGCACCCATCGCGAGAAGAACCTCTATGGCTACACCTTC.

The chain recombines TRBV6-1 with TRBJ1-5; D is perhaps TRBD1 (6 bases). V lost 6 bases and J 6 bases, leaving 15 bases between the germline ends. Germline V gives CDR1 MNHNS, CDR2 SASEGT. The CDR3 sequence is 14 residues long. The CDR3 reads CASRIVGGTQPQHF. For the CDR3, the DNA is TGTGCCAGCAGGATCGTGGGGGGCACTCAGCCCCAGCATTTT.

V gene TRBV5-1 combines with J gene TRBJ1-1; D may be TRBD1 (6 bases). Trimming removed 4 bases from V and 1 base from J, with 17 bases in between. The CDR3 loop spans 16 amino acids. Per germline, CDR1 SGHRS and CDR2 YFSETQ. The CDR3 nucleotides read TGCGCCAGCAGCACCCCTCGGGGGCCGGGGAACACTGAAGCTTTCTTT. Translating it yields CASSTPRGPGNTEAFF.

The chain combines TRBV18 with TRBJ2-7; the D gene is possibly TRBD1 (5 bases). This CDR3 region has 12 residues. Germline-derived CDR1 and CDR2 are KGHSH and LQKENI. The germline V and J ends were trimmed by 0 bases and 6 bases, with 6 bases remaining between them. The DNA of the CDR3 is TGTGCCAGCTCACCACCGCAGGGCGAGCAGTACTTC. Encoded protein: CASSPPQGEQYF.

The V gene is TRBV11-2, the J gene TRBJ2-1; D not resolved. Trimming left V 0 bases short and J 15 bases short, with 12 bases between. The CDR3 spans 12 residues. Germline V gene lookup returns CDR1 SGHAT and CDR2 FQNNGV. CDR3 in amino acids: CASSLEGYDLFF. For the CDR3, the DNA is TGTGCCAGCAGCTTAGAAGGCTATGATTTGTTCTTC.

The gene calls are TRBV10-3 and TRBJ1-1; D may be TRBD1 (5 bases). The germline V and J ends were trimmed by 3 bases and 1 base, with 9 bases remaining between them. Germline CDR1 is ENHRY and CDR2 is SYGVKD. The CDR3 totals 14 residues. CDR3 in amino acids: CAISERGGNTEAFF. The CDR3 region has the DNA TGTGCCATCAGTGAAAGGGGAGGGAACACTGAAGCTTTCTTT.

As to this clone: Different DNA sequences within this sample yield the same CDR3. The chain links TRBV27 to TRBJ2-3; TRBD2 aligns across 10 bases. There are 14 residues in the CDR3. Germline V CDR1 and CDR2: MNHEY, SMNVEV (reference sequence). Trimming at V came to 3 bases and at J to 5 bases, leaving 2 bases not matched to a gene. CDR3 nucleotides: TGTGCCAGCAGTTTTAGACTAGCGGGAGATACGCAGTATTTT. Translating gives CASSFRLAGDTQYF.

This chain uses TRBV7-2 with TRBJ2-7; a weak D match, TRBD2 (5 bases). Deletions cut 5 bases from V and 6 bases from J, with 14 bases between. In germline, CDR1 is SGHTA, CDR2 FQGNSA. The CDR3 totals 13 residues. CDR3 sequence (DNA): TGTGCCAGCAGCCTTAATTGGAGCGGCGAGCAGTACTTC. Translated: CASSLNWSGEQYF.

This clone was found a few times. The chain joins TRBV7-9 to TRBJ1-6; 7 nucleotides match TRBD1. J gave up 7 bases and V 5 bases, and 5 bases lay outside the gene matches. Per germline, CDR1 SEHNR and CDR2 FQNEAQ (reference sequence). The CDR3 has 14 amino acids. The CDR3 sequence: CASSPGTANSPLHF. CDR3 nucleotides: TGTGCCAGCAGCCCAGGGACAGCGAATTCACCCCTCCACTTT.

V and J are TRBV14 and TRBJ2-7; 8 positions match TRBD2. With 2 bases clipped from V and 4 bases from J, the junction kept 10 bases outside the gene matches. CDR1 is SGHDN and CDR2 is FVKESK in the germline V gene. CDR3 size: 16 residues. Here the CDR3 reads CASSQRGAGVVYEQYF. For the CDR3, the DNA is TGTGCCAGCAGCCAAAGAGGAGCGGGAGTAGTTTACGAGCAGTACTTC.

The chain links TRBV4-1 to TRBJ2-7; 10 bases agree with TRBD2. V lost 4 bases, J lost 3 bases, and 6 bases stayed unmatched. CDR3 length: 15 amino acids. The germline CDR1 and CDR2 sequences are MGHRA and YSYEKL. The CDR3 spells CASSLGLAGDYEQYF. The CDR3 DNA reads TGCGCCAGCAGCCTAGGTCTAGCGGGAGACTACGAGCAGTACTTC.

This chain connects TRBV29-1 to TRBJ2-6; 8 bases agree with TRBD2. V was clipped by 6 bases and J by 0 bases; unmatched bases: 10. The CDR3 length is 17 residues. CDR1 and CDR2 from the germline V gene are SQVTM and ANQGSEA. The CDR3 region has the DNA TGCAGCGTGCGCACCACCGGGACTAGCTCTGGGGCCAACGTCCTGACTTTC. Translation gives CSVRTTGTSSGANVLTF.

Here the CDR3 DNA reads TGTGCCAGCTCACCCCCGAGGTGGGGACCAGATACGCAGTATTTT. Protein product: CASSPPRWGPDTQYF. The chain links TRBV18 to TRBJ2-3; D could derive from TRBD1 or TRBD2 (5 bases each). The V end was cut by 3 bases, the J end by 4 bases, with 14 bases between. Per the germline V gene, CDR1 is KGHSH and CDR2 is LQKENI. This CDR3 contains 15 residues.